Listed here are 11 T cell receptor beta chains from one sample, sequenced in a study of a mutant IDH1 vaccine in newly diagnosed glioma. The antigens these receptors bind are not known. Time point denoted: week 5, during vaccination. A 20-mer mutant IDH1 peptide at 300 ug was injected subcutaneously with topical imiquimod. Clones were read by immunoSEQ multiplex PCR, and TCRdb kept only the in-frame ones, dropping some. This sample has about 53,000 clones, with roughly 82% found just once. The sequencing used PBMCs, collected from a glioma patient whose treatment included an IDH1 peptide vaccine. These receptors came from a woman between 18 and 30 years old with glioma. Some clones in this sample may be carry-over from other donors' samples.

CDR3 coding DNA: TGCGCCAGCAGCTTGGGGGACAGCGATAATTCACCCCTCCACTTT. This gives the protein CASSLGDSDNSPLHF. The chain joins TRBV5-1 to TRBJ1-6; 7 nucleotides match TRBD1. Germline CDR1 is SGHRS and CDR2 is YFSETQ. Losses at the gene ends were 0 bases for V and 5 bases for J; bases not matched to a gene: 2. The CDR3 extends over 15 amino acids. Full variable domain (remainder filled in from reference TRBV5-1 and TRBJ1-6): KAGVTQTPRYLIKTRGQQVTLSCSPISGHRSVSWYQQTPGQGLQFLFEYFSETQRNKGNFPGRFSGRQFSNSRSEMNVSTLELGDSALYLCASSLGDSDNSPLHFGNGTRLTVT.

The V gene is TRBV11-2, the J gene TRBJ1-5; D unresolved. Per germline, CDR1 SGHAT and CDR2 FQNNGV. The CDR3 is made up of 13 amino acids. V was shortened by 1 base and J by 5 bases, with 6 bases between the two germline ends. CDR3: CASSLASYQPQHF. The CDR3 coding sequence is TGTGCCAGCAGCTTAGCCAGCTATCAGCCCCAGCATTTT.

In its sample, this clone is medium-sized. The chain has TRBV13 and TRBJ2-1, with TRBD1 as a possible D gene (5 bases). Trimming cost V 0 bases and J 8 bases, with 23 bases left between them. The CDR3 has 18 amino acids. Germline V gene sequence: CDR1 PRHDT, CDR2 FYEKMQ (reference sequence). CDR3 region: CASSLGTVDSLGWDEQFF. The CDR3 DNA reads TGTGCCAGCAGCTTAGGGACCGTTGACAGCCTCGGATGGGATGAGCAGTTCTTC.

The chain joins TRBV6-6 to TRBJ2-3; 9 nucleotides line up with TRBD2. The CDR3 sequence is 16 residues long. Germline V gene data show CDR1 as MNHNY and CDR2 as SVGAGI (reference sequence). Trimming at V came to 6 bases and at J to 3 bases, leaving 10 bases not matched to a gene. CDR3 sequence (DNA): TGTGCCAGCAGGACCACTGGCGGGGGGGCGACAGATACGCAGTATTTT. Translating gives CASRTTGGGATDTQYF.

The chain has TRBV7-3 and TRBJ2-7; 11 bases are a match to TRBD1. J gave up 5 bases and V 4 bases, and 4 bases lay outside the gene matches. The CDR3 has 14 amino acids. The germline CDR1 and CDR2 sequences are SGHTA and FQGTGA. DNA of the CDR3: TGTGCCAGCAGCTCCGGACAGGGGGCCCACGAGCAGTACTTC. Amino acid sequence: CASSSGQGAHEQYF.

The V call is TRBV25-1, the J call TRBJ2-4, with TRBD2 identical over 13 bases. CDR3 length equals 17 residues. After removal of 2 bases from V and 2 bases from J, the junction contained 3 bases not matched to a gene. Germline CDR1 is MGHDK and CDR2 is SYGVNS. The CDR3 reads CASSEALAGGSKNIQYF. As DNA, the CDR3 is TGTGCCAGCAGTGAAGCACTAGCGGGAGGGTCCAAAAACATTCAGTACTTC. Supplemented by reference TRBV25-1 and TRBJ2-4, the full variable domain reads EADIYQTPRYLVIGTGKKITLECSQTMGHDKMYWYQQDPGMELHLIHYSYGVNSTEKGDLSSESTVSRIRTEHFPLTLESARPSHTSQYLCASSEALAGGSKNIQYFGAGTRLSVL.

The V call is TRBV4-2, the J call TRBJ2-3, with 8 bases matching TRBD1. Germline assignment: CDR1 LGHNA and CDR2 YNFKEQ. V shed 2 bases, J shed 3 bases, and the junction held 10 bases outside the gene matches. The CDR3 spans 17 residues. CDR3 sequence reads: CASSQFAEDRVTDTQYF. Here the CDR3 DNA reads TGTGCCAGCAGCCAATTCGCTGAGGACAGGGTAACAGATACGCAGTATTTT.

This clone appeared once. The V gene is TRBV10-1, the J gene TRBJ2-7, with 7 bases fitting TRBD2. CDR1 WNHNN and CDR2 SYGVQD come from the germline V gene (reference sequence). The CDR3 covers 11 residues. Trimming took 4 bases from V and 7 from J; bases not matched to a gene: 1. The CDR3 DNA sequence: TGCGCCAGCAGTGGGGGGGGTGAGCAGTACTTC. It encodes CASSGGGEQYF.

This chain uses TRBV4-3 with TRBJ1-2, with a weak D call TRBD1 (6 bases). CDR1 LGHNA and CDR2 YSLEER come from the germline V gene. V was clipped by 0 bases and J by 4 bases, with 12 bases between them. The CDR3 spans 15 residues. The CDR3 DNA follows: TGCGCCAGCAGCCAAGAAGCCTCACAGGGCTATGGCTACACCTTC. It codes for CASSQEASQGYGYTF.

The CDR3 nucleotides are TGTGCCAGCAGCCGATTAATTGGGACTAGCGGGAGCTCAGATACGCAGTATTTT. Its protein product is CASSRLIGTSGSSDTQYF. This sequence joins TRBV11-2 and TRBJ2-3; the match to TRBD2 covers 14 bases. V shed 5 bases, J shed 4 bases, and the junction held 11 bases outside the gene matches. The CDR3 has 18 amino acids. Looked up from germline, CDR1 is SGHAT and CDR2 is FQNNGV.

This clone was counted a few times. The chain links TRBV27 to TRBJ1-1; D call uncertain. The V end was cut by 6 bases, the J end by 5 bases, with 7 bases between. CDR1 and CDR2 (germline): MNHEY, SMNVEV (reference sequence). The length of the CDR3 is 11 residues. The DNA of the CDR3 is TGTGCCAGCAGGGGCGGTACTGAAGCTTTCTTT. The encoded protein is CASRGGTEAFF.